The following is a T cell receptor beta chain sequence with its context. CDR1 is KGHDR, CDR2 SFDVKD, per germline. The CDR3 contains 24 residues. V was clipped by 5 bases and J by 2 bases; unmatched bases: 26. As originally analysed: Reference gene primer amplification in the assay estimated nucleated cell counts. Method: immunoSEQ multiplex PCR; TCRdb's copy keeps in-frame clones and lacks some. The V and J calls and clone size are taken from that table; D and trimming were inferred from the DNA. The sample consists of about 230,000 clones, about 86% of them appearing once. These data are taken from a study of blood T cell repertoires in COVID-19. Overall study: Specimens from acute and convalescent COVID-19 originated in the United States, Italy and Spain. PBMCs, B-cell-depleted T cells, or T cells were the source of the cDNA or gDNA that made up the material.

V usage is TRBV24-1 and J usage is TRBJ2-3; 14 bases agree with TRBD2. The clonotype comes from a man aged 50 to 59 with active or convalescent COVID-19. Sequencing was performed on peripheral blood. For the CDR3, the DNA is TGTGCCACCAGTGTCCCCGGAAATCCCGGACTAGCGGGGGGTAAAAAAGACTACACAGATACGCAGTATTTT. Translated: CATSVPGNPGLAGGKKDYTDTQYF.